One and the same sample provided the 18 T cell receptor beta chains below, sequenced in a study of cytomegalovirus exposure and HLA in healthy donors. The primer mix had 60 Vbeta and 13 Jbeta primers. The assay was immunoSEQ multiplex PCR, and TCRdb's table has in-frame clones only and misses some. Of approximately 190,000 clones listed, more than 75% are singletons. Material for sequencing was PBMCs. Receptors originate from a man between 40 and 49 years old in good health and CMV-seropositive.

The J gene is TRBJ1-5, the V gene TRBV18; 9 positions match TRBD1. The CDR3 loop spans 19 amino acids. With 1 base clipped from V and 0 bases from J, the junction kept 10 bases outside the gene matches. Germline CDR1 and CDR2: KGHSH and LQKENI. CDR3 bases: TGTGCCAGCTCACCACAGCGACAGGGGGTTGGAAATAGCAATCAGCCCCAGCATTTT. The encoded protein is CASSPQRQGVGNSNQPQHF. Full variable domain (remainder filled in from reference TRBV18 and TRBJ1-5): NAGVMQNPRHLVRRRGQEARLRCSPMKGHSHVYWYRQLPEEGLKFMVYLQKENIIDESGMPKERFSAEFPKEGPSILRIQQVVRGDSAAYFCASSPQRQGVGNSNQPQHFGDGTRLSIL.

This clone came up once. This rearrangement joins TRBV5-4 to TRBJ2-2, with 7 positions matching TRBD2. The germline V gene has CDR1 SGHNT and CDR2 YYREEE (reference sequence). Losses at the gene ends were 0 bases for V and 7 bases for J; bases not matched to a gene: 6. This CDR3 region has 15 residues. The CDR3 loop is CASSLGRERIGELFF. CDR3 DNA: TGTGCCAGCAGCTTGGGGCGGGAGCGTATCGGGGAGCTGTTTTTT.

This clone turned up a few times. The chain recombines TRBV5-4 with TRBJ1-1; possible D gene TRBD1, 6 bases. CDR1 is SGHNT, CDR2 YYREEE, per germline (reference sequence). The CDR3 consists of 15 residues. With 1 base removed from V and 1 base from J, the gap between germline ends came to 11 bases. For the CDR3, the DNA is TGTGCCAGCAGCTTGCGGGGGGCTAGGAACACTGAAGCTTTCTTT. It yields the protein CASSLRGARNTEAFF.

The chain couples TRBV5-1 to TRBJ1-2; weak D call: TRBD1 (6 bases). CDR1 is SGHRS, CDR2 YFSETQ, per germline. The CDR3 runs to 14 residues. V lost 1 base to trimming and J lost 6 bases, with 13 bases between them. The CDR3 sequence is CASSLQGQLDGYTF. The CDR3 nucleotides read TGCGCCAGCAGCTTGCAGGGACAACTCGATGGCTACACCTTC.

The chain couples TRBV30 to TRBJ2-7, with 7 bases identical to TRBD2. V lost 3 bases, J lost 3 bases, and 11 bases stayed unmatched. The germline V gene has CDR1 GTSNPN and CDR2 SVGIG (reference sequence). CDR3 length: 15 residues. DNA for the CDR3: TGTGCCTGGAGCGTGGGATCTAGCGGATTCTACGAGCAGTACTTC. Encoded protein: CAWSVGSSGFYEQYF.

This chain joins TRBV27 and TRBJ2-5, with D possibly matching TRBD2 (7 bases). In germline, CDR1 is MNHEY, CDR2 SMNVEV (reference sequence). The CDR3 runs 15 residues. Deletions cut 2 bases from V and 5 bases from J, with 15 bases between. CDR3 residues: CASSLEGGGRETQYF. The CDR3 nucleotides read TGTGCCAGCAGTTTAGAGGGGGGGGGTCGGGAGACCCAGTACTTC.

This sequence joins TRBV11-2 and TRBJ2-6, with 7 nucleotides matching TRBD1. The junction had 9 bases not matched to a gene; V was cut back by 3 bases and J by 4 bases. There are 17 residues in the CDR3. Germline CDR1 reads SGHAT; CDR2 reads FQNNGV. The CDR3 sequence: CASSFRTGAGGANVLTF. CDR3 coding DNA: TGTGCCAGCAGCTTCCGGACAGGCGCCGGAGGGGCCAACGTCCTGACTTTC. Looking up the rest from reference TRBV11-2 and TRBJ2-6 gives the full variable domain: EAGVAQSPRYKIIEKRQSVAFWCNPISGHATLYWYQQILGQGPKLLIQFQNNGVVDDSQLPKDRFSAERLKGVDSTLKIQPAKLEDSAVYLCASSFRTGAGGANVLTFGAGSRLTVL.

The rearrangement uses TRBV29-1 and TRBJ2-2, with 9 bases lining up with TRBD1. Trimming at V came to 6 bases and at J to 7 bases, leaving 6 bases not matched to a gene. This CDR3 is 13 amino acids long. CDR1 SQVTM and CDR2 ANQGSEA come from the germline V gene. This chain's CDR3 is CSVAQGANGELFF. The CDR3 region has the DNA TGCAGCGTGGCACAGGGGGCGAACGGGGAGCTGTTTTTT.

This sequence joins TRBV18 and TRBJ2-7; 9 bases map to TRBD2. The V segment lost 1 base and the J segment 3 bases; nucleotides outside the gene matches: 1. Germline V lookup: CDR1 KGHSH, CDR2 LQKENI. This CDR3 comprises 14 residues. CDR3 sequence reads: CASSPRGRDYEQYF. CDR3 nucleotides: TGTGCCAGCTCACCACGCGGGAGGGACTACGAGCAGTACTTC. Full variable domain (rest looked up from reference TRBV18 and TRBJ2-7): NAGVMQNPRHLVRRRGQEARLRCSPMKGHSHVYWYRQLPEEGLKFMVYLQKENIIDESGMPKERFSAEFPKEGPSILRIQQVVRGDSAAYFCASSPRGRDYEQYFGPGTRLTVT.

V and J are TRBV6-5 and TRBJ1-5, with TRBD1 identical over 11 bases. Looked up from germline, CDR1 is MNHEY and CDR2 is SVGAGI. This CDR3 is 14 amino acids long. The J segment lost 7 bases and the V segment lost 5 bases, leaving 4 bases of the junction unmatched. CDR3 amino acids: CASSHGTGGQPQHF. As DNA, the CDR3 is TGTGCCAGCAGTCACGGGACAGGGGGGCAGCCCCAGCATTTT.

The V gene is TRBV10-2, the J gene TRBJ2-7; 8 bases are shared with TRBD1. This CDR3 is built from 12 residues. V gave up 8 bases and J gave up 2 bases; unmatched junction bases: 2. Germline CDR1 WSHSY, CDR2 SAAADI. CDR3 DNA sequence: TGCGCCAGCTCACAGGGGGCCTACGAGCAGTACTTC. Protein: CASSQGAYEQYF.

In its sample, this clone was seen a few times. The V call is TRBV18, the J call TRBJ2-6; D not resolved. Germline values: CDR1 KGHSH, CDR2 LQKENI. This CDR3 spans 17 amino acids. V gave up 3 bases and J gave up 2 bases, with 14 bases separating them. The chain's CDR3 is CASSPAAPGAGANVLTF. The CDR3, as DNA: TGTGCCAGCTCACCGGCGGCCCCTGGCGCTGGGGCCAACGTCCTGACTTTC.

The V gene is TRBV19, the J gene TRBJ1-4, with TRBD1 as a possible D gene (5 bases). Germline V CDR1 and CDR2: LNHDA, SQIVND (reference sequence). This CDR3 spans 13 amino acids. V dropped 8 bases and J dropped 4 bases, with 11 bases sitting between them. The CDR3 DNA follows: TGTGCCAGTTCTTCACAGGATAATGAAAAACTGTTTTTT. Translated: CASSSQDNEKLFF.

The J gene is TRBJ1-5, the V gene TRBV7-8; 12 positions agree with TRBD1. The CDR3 has 17 residues. The J segment lost 4 bases and the V segment lost 5 bases, leaving 9 bases of the junction unmatched. Germline V gene lookup returns CDR1 SGHVS and CDR2 FQNEAQ. Here the CDR3 reads CASSPKGTGGSNQPQHF. CDR3 nucleotides: TGTGCCAGCAGCCCAAAGGGGACAGGGGGCTCTAATCAGCCCCAGCATTTT.

V is TRBV4-2 and J is TRBJ1-4; 7 bases are a match to TRBD1. Per the germline V gene, CDR1 is LGHNA and CDR2 is YNFKEQ. The CDR3 sequence is 15 residues long. Trimming took 4 bases from V and 7 from J; bases not matched to a gene: 9. The CDR3 region is CASSPTGTAGEKLFF. In DNA, the CDR3 is TGTGCCAGCAGCCCGACCGGGACAGCGGGTGAAAAACTGTTTTTT.

V and J are TRBV4-1 and TRBJ2-2; D uncertain. The V gene's germline CDR1 is MGHRA and CDR2 YSYEKL. This CDR3 has 13 amino acids. The V gene lost 1 base and the J gene lost 9 bases, with 9 bases spanning the gap. The CDR3 here is CASSQAGSRELFF. CDR3 coding DNA: TGCGCCAGCAGCCAAGCAGGCTCCCGGGAGCTGTTTTTT.

The chain has TRBV5-1 and TRBJ1-1; D is unclear. The V gene lost 1 base and the J gene lost 3 bases, with 22 bases spanning the gap. The V gene's germline CDR1 is SGHRS and CDR2 YFSETQ. The length of the CDR3 is 18 residues. CDR3 nucleotide sequence: TGCGCCAGCAGCTTGTTACCCGGCGGCCCCCTCGGGGACACTGAAGCTTTCTTT. Encoded protein: CASSLLPGGPLGDTEAFF.

This clone has a single count. The chain combines TRBV19 with TRBJ2-2, with 8 bases that match TRBD1. Looked up from germline, CDR1 is LNHDA and CDR2 is SQIVND (reference sequence). V shed 1 base, J shed 3 bases, and the junction held 7 bases outside the gene matches. CDR3 length equals 17 residues. CDR3 amino acids: CASSIVRTGLDTGELFF. Written as DNA, the CDR3 is TGTGCCAGTAGTATAGTTCGGACAGGGCTCGACACCGGGGAGCTGTTTTTT.